Below are 4 T cell receptor beta chains sequenced from a single sample in a study of T cell changes during pregnancy in multiple sclerosis (dated by TCRdb to the late 2010s). Libraries came from the immunoSEQ multiplex PCR assay. Imported from immuneACCESS, the table was reduced by TCRdb to in-frame sequences with V and J called. These copies leave out some clones; in studies compared against another copy, an unresolved V gene accounts for under half, and the cause of the remainder is not known. Counted in this sample were around 100,000 clones; approximately 89% of them appeared once. The leading ten clones occupy 3.5% of the sample. The sequenced sample was peripheral blood, obtained after pregnancy. These TCRs come from a female donor with multiple sclerosis, enrolled in a pregnancy study.

V usage is TRBV11-2 and J usage is TRBJ2-2; 8 bases fit TRBD1. This CDR3 contains 15 residues. Germline V gene lookup returns CDR1 SGHAT and CDR2 FQNNGV. V shed 6 bases, J shed 7 bases, and the junction held 10 bases outside the gene matches. The CDR3 bases are TGTGCCAGCAGGCGCCCCACAGGGGGTGGCGGGGAGCTGTTTTTT. Protein: CASRRPTGGGGELFF.

The genes are TRBV27 and TRBJ2-3; TRBD2 aligns across 9 bases. The CDR3 covers 16 residues. Trimming at V came to 0 bases and at J to 0 bases, leaving 1 base not matched to a gene. From germline, CDR1 is MNHEY and CDR2 SMNVEV (reference sequence). The CDR3 coding sequence is TGTGCCAGCAGTTTATCGCTAGCGGGGAGCACAGATACGCAGTATTTT. Its translation: CASSLSLAGSTDTQYF.

This rearrangement joins TRBV9 to TRBJ1-2, with TRBD1 matching over 7 bases. CDR1 SGDLS and CDR2 YYNGEE come from the germline V gene. The junction had 10 bases not matched to a gene; V was cut back by 3 bases and J by 5 bases. The CDR3 covers 15 residues. The CDR3 bases are TGTGCCAGCAGCGGACCAAATGACAGGGATTATGGCTACACCTTC. It codes for CASSGPNDRDYGYTF.

In nucleotides, the CDR3 is TGTGCCAGCAGTTTATCAGGGGCCGGCGAGCAGTACTTC. Its translation: CASSLSGAGEQYF. The chain uses TRBV28 and TRBJ2-7; D may be TRBD1 (6 bases). The CDR3 has 13 amino acids. V dropped 1 base and J dropped 6 bases, with 10 bases sitting between them. The germline V gene has CDR1 MDHEN and CDR2 SYDVKM.